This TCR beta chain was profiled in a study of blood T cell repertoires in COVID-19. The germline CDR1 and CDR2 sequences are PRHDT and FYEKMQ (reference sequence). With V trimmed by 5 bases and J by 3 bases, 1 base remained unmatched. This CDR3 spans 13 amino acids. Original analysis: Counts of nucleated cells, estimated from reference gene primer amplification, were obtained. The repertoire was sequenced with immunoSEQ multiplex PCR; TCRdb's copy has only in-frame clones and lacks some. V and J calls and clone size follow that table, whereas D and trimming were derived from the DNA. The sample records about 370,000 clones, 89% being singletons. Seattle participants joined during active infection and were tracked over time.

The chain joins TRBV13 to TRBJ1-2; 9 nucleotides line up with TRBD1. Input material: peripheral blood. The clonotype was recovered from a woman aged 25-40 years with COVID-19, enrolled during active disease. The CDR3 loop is CASSRTGDYGYTF. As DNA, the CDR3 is TGTGCCAGCAGCCGGACAGGGGACTATGGCTACACCTTC.